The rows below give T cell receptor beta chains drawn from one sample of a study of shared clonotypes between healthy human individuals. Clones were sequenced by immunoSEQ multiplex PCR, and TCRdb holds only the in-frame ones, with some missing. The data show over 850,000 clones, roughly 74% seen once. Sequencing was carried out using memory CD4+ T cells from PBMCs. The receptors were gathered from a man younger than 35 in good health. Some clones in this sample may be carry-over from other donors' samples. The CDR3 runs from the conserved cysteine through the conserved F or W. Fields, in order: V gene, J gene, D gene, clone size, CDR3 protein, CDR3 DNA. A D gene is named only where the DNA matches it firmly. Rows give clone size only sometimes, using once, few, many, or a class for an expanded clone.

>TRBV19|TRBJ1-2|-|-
CASSIPGGRAGGYTF
TGTGCCAGTAGTATCCCCGGCGGACGGGCGGGTGGCTACACCTTC
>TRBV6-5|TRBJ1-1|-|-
CASKSGRNTEAFF
TGTGCCAGCAAGTCTGGGAGGAACACTGAAGCTTTCTTT
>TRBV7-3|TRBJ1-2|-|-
CASSPAGTPDWGYTF
TGTGCCAGCAGCCCCGCCGGGACACCTGACTGGGGCTACACCTTC
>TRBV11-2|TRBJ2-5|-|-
CASSFGLQETQYF
TGTGCCAGCAGCTTTGGACTCCAAGAGACCCAGTACTTC
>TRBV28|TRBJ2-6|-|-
CASRQQGGAANVLTF
TGTGCCAGCAGACAGCAGGGGGGGGCGGCCAACGTCCTGACTTTC
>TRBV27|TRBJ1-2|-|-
CASRGLGAYGYTF
TGTGCCAGCAGAGGACTAGGGGCCTATGGCTACACCTTC
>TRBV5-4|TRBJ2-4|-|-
CASTIGSGQAKNIQYF
TGTGCCAGTACGATTGGCAGCGGTCAAGCCAAAAACATTCAGTACTTC
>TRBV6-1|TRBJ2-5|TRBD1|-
CASRRTGQPGTQYF
TGTGCCAGCAGAAGGACAGGGCAGCCAGGGACCCAGTACTTC
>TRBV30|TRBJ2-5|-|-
CAWSEGETQYF
TGTGCCTGGAGTGAGGGTGAGACCCAGTACTTC
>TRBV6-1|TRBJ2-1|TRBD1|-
CASKRDRGSYNEQFF
TGTGCCAGCAAACGTGACAGGGGGTCCTACAATGAGCAGTTCTTC
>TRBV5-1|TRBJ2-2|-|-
CASSLTRGDLNTGELFF
TGCGCCAGCAGCTTGACCCGGGGAGATCTCAACACCGGGGAGCTGTTTTTT
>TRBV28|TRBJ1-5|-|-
CASSPEDSPNQPQHF
TGTGCCAGCAGTCCGGAGGACAGCCCCAATCAGCCCCAGCATTTT
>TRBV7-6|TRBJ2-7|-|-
CASSPGLGEQYF
TGTGCCAGCAGCCCCGGACTCGGCGAGCAGTACTTC
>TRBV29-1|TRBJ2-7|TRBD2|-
CSVAGTGGLAGVSYEQYF
TGCAGCGTTGCGGGGACAGGGGGACTAGCGGGGGTCTCCTACGAGCAGTACTTC
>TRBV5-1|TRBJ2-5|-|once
CASSWAGYGQETQYF
TGCGCCAGCAGTTGGGCAGGGTACGGTCAAGAGACCCAGTACTTC
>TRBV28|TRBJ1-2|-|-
CASSLWDRAINYGYTF
TGTGCCAGCAGTTTATGGGACAGAGCTATTAACTATGGCTACACCTTC
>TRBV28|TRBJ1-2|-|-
CASSLYHRGQSGYTF
TGTGCCAGCAGTTTATATCACCGGGGACAATCTGGCTACACCTTC
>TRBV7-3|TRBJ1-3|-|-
CASSFQQGPGNTIYF
TGTGCCAGCAGCTTCCAACAGGGACCTGGAAACACCATATATTTT
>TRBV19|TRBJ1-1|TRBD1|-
CASSARGTATNTEAFF
TGTGCCAGTAGTGCCCGAGGGACAGCGACGAACACTGAAGCTTTCTTT
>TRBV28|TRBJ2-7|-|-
CASSGNRDFTPYEQYF
TGTGCCAGCAGTGGGAACAGGGATTTCACTCCCTACGAGCAGTACTTC
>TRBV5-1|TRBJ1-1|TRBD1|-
CASSFLTGVGTEAFF
TGCGCCAGCAGCTTTCTCACAGGGGTGGGGACTGAAGCTTTCTTT
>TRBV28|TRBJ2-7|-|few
CASSLEQKQYF
TGTGCCAGCAGTTTGGAACAGAAGCAGTACTTC
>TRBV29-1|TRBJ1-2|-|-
CSVEGRGTNYGYTF
TGCAGCGTTGAAGGACGGGGCACTAACTATGGCTACACCTTC
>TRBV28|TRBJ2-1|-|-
CASSLGSSGEQFF
TGTGCCAGCAGTTTAGGTAGCTCAGGGGAGCAGTTCTTC
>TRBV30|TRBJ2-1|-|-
CAWSVEGGQFF
TGTGCCTGGAGTGTAGAGGGGGGGCAGTTCTTC
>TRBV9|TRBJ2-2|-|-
CASSVLVTGELFF
TGTGCCAGCAGCGTTTTGGTCACCGGGGAGCTGTTTTTT
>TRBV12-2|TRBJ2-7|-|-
CASRLLGLANEQYF
TGTGCAAGTCGCTTACTCGGACTAGCGAACGAGCAGTACTTC
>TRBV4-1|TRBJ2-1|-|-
CASSQGELAPYNEQFF
TGCGCCAGCAGCCAAGGGGAACTAGCCCCCTACAATGAGCAGTTCTTC
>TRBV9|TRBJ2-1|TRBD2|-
CASSVGGLAGLNEQFF
TGTGCCAGCAGCGTAGGGGGGCTAGCGGGACTCAATGAGCAGTTCTTC
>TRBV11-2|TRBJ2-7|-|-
CASSAGPTGTYEQYF
TGTGCCAGCAGCGCAGGCCCCACGGGAACCTACGAGCAGTACTTC
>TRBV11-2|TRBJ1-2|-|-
CASSQGGNYGYTF
TGTGCCAGCAGCCAAGGTGGGAACTATGGCTACACCTTC
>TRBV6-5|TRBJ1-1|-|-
CASTVGTEAFF
TGTGCCAGCACCGTCGGCACTGAAGCTTTCTTT
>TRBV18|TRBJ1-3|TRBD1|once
CASIRDRGSGNTIYF
TGTGCCAGCATCCGGGACAGGGGCTCTGGAAACACCATATATTTT
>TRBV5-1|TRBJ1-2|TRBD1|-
CASSRGTANYGYTF
TGCGCCAGCAGCCGCGGGACAGCGAACTATGGCTACACCTTC
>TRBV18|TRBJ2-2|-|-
CASSDRYRTGELFF
TGTGCCAGCTCAGACAGGTACCGCACCGGGGAGCTGTTTTTT
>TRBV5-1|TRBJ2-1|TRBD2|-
CASSLPPLAGGYNEQFF
TGCGCCAGCAGCTTGCCTCCCTTAGCGGGCGGGTACAATGAGCAGTTCTTC
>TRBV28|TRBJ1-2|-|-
CASSLLERRGYTF
TGTGCCAGCAGTTTATTAGAACGAAGGGGCTACACCTTC
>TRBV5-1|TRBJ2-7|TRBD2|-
CASSPELAYYEQYF
TGCGCCAGCAGCCCTGAACTAGCGTACTACGAGCAGTACTTC
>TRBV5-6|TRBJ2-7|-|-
CASSSKGGEQYF
TGTGCCAGCAGCTCGAAGGGGGGCGAGCAGTACTTC
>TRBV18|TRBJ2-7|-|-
CASSPFGGEQYF
TGTGCCAGCTCACCATTCGGTGGCGAGCAGTACTTC
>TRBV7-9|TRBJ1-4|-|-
CASSFSSEGEKLFF
TGTGCCAGCAGCTTTAGCTCCGAGGGGGAAAAACTGTTTTTT